This is a list of T cell receptor beta chains from one sample in a study of blood T cell repertoires in COVID-19. Assay: immunoSEQ multiplex PCR; the TCRdb copy retains only in-frame clones and omits some. The data show about 300,000 clones, about 83% seen once. The sequenced sample consisted of peripheral blood. These receptors all come from a woman aged 50 to 60 with acute or convalescent COVID-19. Both conserved end residues are part of each CDR3. A D gene is named only where the DNA matches it firmly. Some rows mark clone size as missing; the rest say once, few, many or name a class of expanded clone.

V	D	J	size	CDR3	DNA
TRBV7-9	TRBD1	TRBJ2-5	.	CASTHRGPVETQYF	TGTGCCAGCACCCACAGGGGGCCTGTAGAGACCCAGTACTTC
TRBV5-4	.	TRBJ1-1	once	CASSLGVNTEAFF	TGTGCCAGCAGCTTAGGAGTGAACACTGAAGCTTTCTTT
TRBV19	.	TRBJ1-2	.	CASIPGREGYGYTF	TGTGCCAGTATCCCGGGCAGGGAAGGTTATGGCTACACCTTC
TRBV7-3	TRBD2	TRBJ2-3	.	CASSLPLAAGVDTQYF	TGTGCCAGCAGTCTCCCCCTAGCAGCGGGAGTCGATACGCAGTATTTT
TRBV24-1	TRBD1	TRBJ1-5	.	CATSDPGTGVNQPQHF	TGTGCCACCAGTGATCCCGGGACAGGGGTAAATCAGCCCCAGCATTTT
TRBV9	.	TRBJ1-2	.	CASSRAAGDDGYTF	TGTGCCAGCAGCCGTGCGGCGGGGGATGATGGCTACACCTTC
TRBV2	.	TRBJ1-5	.	CASSSGAYSNQPQHF	TGTGCCAGCAGCTCAGGGGCGTATAGCAATCAGCCCCAGCATTTT
TRBV27	.	TRBJ2-3	.	CASNRGEGRTDTQYF	TGTGCCAGCAACAGGGGGGAGGGAAGAACAGATACGCAGTATTTT
TRBV4-3	.	TRBJ2-1	.	CASSQAVISYNEQFF	TGCGCCAGCAGCCAGGCAGTTATTTCCTACAATGAGCAGTTCTTC
TRBV24-1	.	TRBJ2-4	.	CATSRGAGAKNIQYF	TGTGCCACCAGTCGCGGGGCGGGAGCCAAAAACATTCAGTACTTC
TRBV18	TRBD2	TRBJ2-7	.	CASSPVAGGSHEQYF	TGTGCCAGCTCACCAGTAGCGGGAGGGAGCCACGAGCAGTACTTC